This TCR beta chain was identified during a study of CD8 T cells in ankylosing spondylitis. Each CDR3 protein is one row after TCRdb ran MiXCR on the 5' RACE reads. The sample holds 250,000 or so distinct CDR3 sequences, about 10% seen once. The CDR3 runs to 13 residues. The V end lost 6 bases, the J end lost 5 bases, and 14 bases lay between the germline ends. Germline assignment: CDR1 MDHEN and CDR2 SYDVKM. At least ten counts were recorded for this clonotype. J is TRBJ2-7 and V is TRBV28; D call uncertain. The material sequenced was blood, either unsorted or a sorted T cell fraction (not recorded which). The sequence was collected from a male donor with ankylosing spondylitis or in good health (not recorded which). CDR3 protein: CASSPFTSHEQYF. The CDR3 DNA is TGTGCCAGCAGCCCTTTCACCAGCCACGAGCAGTACTTC.